These 18 T cell receptor beta chains share one sample of origin, sequenced in a study of cytomegalovirus exposure and HLA in healthy donors. A multiplex PCR was run with 60 Vbeta primers and 13 Jbeta primers. Repertoires were generated with immunoSEQ multiplex PCR, while TCRdb's copy carries only in-frame clones and drops some. This sample has over 200,000 clones, with roughly 87% found just once. Sequenced input: PBMCs. The origin of the receptors is a woman between 40 and 55 years old in good health and CMV-seropositive.

The chain joins TRBV6-6 to TRBJ2-4; D might be TRBD2 (6 bases). The CDR3 has 13 residues. Trimming pared 7 bases from V and 6 bases from J, leaving 13 bases between. Germline V gene lookup returns CDR1 MNHNY and CDR2 SVGAGI (reference sequence). In DNA, the CDR3 is TGTGCCAGCAAGACCGGAGGGTTAAACATTCAGTACTTC. Translating it yields CASKTGGLNIQYF.

V is TRBV27 and J is TRBJ1-1, with D perhaps matching TRBD1 (5 bases). The CDR3 length is 15 residues. The V gene's germline CDR1 is MNHEY and CDR2 SMNVEV (reference sequence). Trimming left V 2 bases short and J 0 bases short, with 10 bases between. This CDR3 is CASSLTGHMNTEAFF. The CDR3 DNA reads as TGTGCCAGCAGTTTAACAGGCCATATGAACACTGAAGCTTTCTTT.

The rearrangement links TRBV27 to TRBJ2-5; a weak D match, TRBD2 (6 bases). CDR1 and CDR2 (germline): MNHEY, SMNVEV (reference sequence). V was pared by 0 bases and J by 11 bases, with 19 bases between. The CDR3 sequence is 15 residues long. This chain's CDR3 is CASSLSRPGVREQYF. The CDR3 DNA follows: TGTGCCAGCAGTTTATCGAGACCGGGGGTCCGGGAGCAGTACTTC.

Only a few counts were recorded for this clone. The V gene is TRBV30, the J gene TRBJ1-6, with 8 bases identical to TRBD1. This CDR3 has 14 amino acids. J lost 10 bases, V lost 3 bases, and 8 bases had no gene match. Germline V gives CDR1 GTSNPN, CDR2 SVGIG (reference sequence). The CDR3 sequence is CAWRGDRGKSPLHF. The CDR3 DNA reads TGTGCCTGGAGGGGCGACAGGGGCAAATCACCCCTCCACTTT. Full variable domain (remainder filled in from reference TRBV30 and TRBJ1-6): SQTIHQWPATLVQPVGSPLSLECTVEGTSNPNLYWYRQAAGRGLQLLFYSVGIGQISSEVPQNLSASRPQDRQFILSSKKLLLSDSGFYLCAWRGDRGKSPLHFGNGTRLTVT.

This rearrangement joins TRBV4-3 to TRBJ1-4, with D tentatively TRBD1 (6 bases). Germline CDR1 reads LGHNA; CDR2 reads YSLEER. The CDR3 loop spans 16 amino acids. Trimming took off 0 bases at V and 7 bases at J, with 15 bases between the two ends. The CDR3 region is CASSQDSGQGTEKLFF. In nucleotides, the CDR3 is TGCGCCAGCAGCCAAGATAGCGGGCAGGGGACTGAAAAACTGTTTTTT.

CDR3 protein: CASSLGSSSGNTIYF. CDR3 bases: TGTGCCAGCAGCTTAGGATCGAGCTCTGGAAACACCATATATTTT. The gene calls are TRBV7-9 and TRBJ1-3; D ambiguous. The germline gives CDR1 SEHNR, CDR2 FQNEAQ (reference sequence). The V and J ends lost 1 base and 0 bases respectively, with 7 bases between them. The CDR3 is 15 residues long.

This clone was recorded only once. The genes are TRBV5-1 and TRBJ1-1; D unclear. V shed 0 bases and J shed 7 bases, with 13 bases lying between them. CDR1 is SGHRS and CDR2 is YFSETQ in the germline V gene. This CDR3 region has 14 residues. The CDR3 loop reads CASSLGQAAGEAFF. The CDR3 nucleotides read TGCGCCAGCAGCTTGGGCCAGGCCGCCGGTGAAGCTTTCTTT.

The genes are TRBV10-3 and TRBJ1-4, with 8 nucleotides matching TRBD1. This CDR3 comprises 13 residues. Germline V gives CDR1 ENHRY, CDR2 SYGVKD. V lost 8 bases to trimming and J lost 6 bases; unmatched junction nucleotides: 5. The CDR3 bases are TGTGCCATCGGCAGGGGGCAGGATGAAAAACTGTTTTTT. Translating it yields CAIGRGQDEKLFF.

The chain combines TRBV29-1 with TRBJ2-7, with D possibly matching TRBD2 (6 bases). With 4 bases removed from V and 3 bases from J, the gap between germline ends came to 10 bases. Germline V gives CDR1 SQVTM, CDR2 ANQGSEA. This CDR3 spans 12 amino acids. CDR3 in amino acids: CSVGWRGYEQYF. CDR3 DNA: TGCAGCGTTGGTTGGCGGGGCTACGAGCAGTACTTC.

This clone appeared a single time. V gene TRBV2 combines with J gene TRBJ2-4; TRBD1 matches at 8 bases. Germline assignment: CDR1 SNHLY and CDR2 FYNNEI. There are 14 residues in the CDR3. The junction had 4 bases not matched to a gene; V was cut back by 6 bases and J by 3 bases. The CDR3 loop reads CASRETGVKNIQYF. The CDR3 nucleotides are TGTGCCAGCAGAGAGACAGGGGTCAAAAACATTCAGTACTTC.

The gene calls are TRBV7-6 and TRBJ2-1; tentative D call: TRBD1 (7 bases). The germline V gene has CDR1 SGHVS and CDR2 FNYEAQ. V dropped 6 bases and J dropped 5 bases, with 11 bases sitting between them. The CDR3 sequence is 13 residues long. As DNA, the CDR3 is TGTGCCAGCAGGCAGGGGGGTAACAATGAGCAGTTCTTC. Its protein product is CASRQGGNNEQFF. Combining the CDR3 with reference TRBV7-6 and TRBJ2-1 gives the whole variable domain GAGVSQSPRYKVTKRGQDVALRCDPISGHVSLYWYRQALGQGPEFLTYFNYEAQQDKSGLPNDRFSAERPEGSISTLTIQRTEQRDSAMYRCASRQGGNNEQFFGPGTRLTVL.

V usage is TRBV2 and J usage is TRBJ2-2; unclear D gene. The ends were cut back, 8 bases at V and 3 bases at J, with 10 bases in the middle. Germline assignment: CDR1 SNHLY and CDR2 FYNNEI. There are 13 residues in the CDR3. CDR3 DNA sequence: TGTGCCAGCTCCGGTAGTCACACCGGGGAGCTGTTTTTT. Amino acids: CASSGSHTGELFF.

The chain joins TRBV30 to TRBJ2-1; no clear D. V was cut by 2 bases and J by 4 bases, with 9 bases left in between. The CDR3 consists of 13 residues. Per germline, CDR1 GTSNPN and CDR2 SVGIG (reference sequence). The CDR3 DNA reads as TGTGCCTGGAGTTTAGCTCGTTACAATGAGCAGTTCTTC. The encoded protein is CAWSLARYNEQFF.

V is TRBV5-1 and J is TRBJ2-7, with 8 bases identical to TRBD2. The CDR3 contains 16 residues. Germline-derived CDR1 and CDR2 are SGHRS and YFSETQ. V gave up 6 bases and J gave up 0 bases; unmatched junction bases: 11. The CDR3 nucleotides read TGCGCCAGCAAACCAACGGGAGGGCCAGGCTCCTACGAGCAGTACTTC. This gives the protein CASKPTGGPGSYEQYF. The entire variable domain, with the rest obtained from reference TRBV5-1 and TRBJ2-7, is as follows: KAGVTQTPRYLIKTRGQQVTLSCSPISGHRSVSWYQQTPGQGLQFLFEYFSETQRNKGNFPGRFSGRQFSNSRSEMNVSTLELGDSALYLCASKPTGGPGSYEQYFGPGTRLTVT.

Here the CDR3 DNA reads TGTGCCAGCAGCTCCAGGACTAGCGGGAGGGTCTACAATGAGCAGTTCTTC. Amino acids: CASSSRTSGRVYNEQFF. The chain links TRBV13 to TRBJ2-1; 15 nucleotides align to TRBD2. The ends lost 4 bases at V and 3 bases at J; junction bases unmatched: 4. This CDR3 contains 17 residues. Germline CDR1 reads PRHDT; CDR2 reads FYEKMQ (reference sequence).

The chain links TRBV19 to TRBJ1-5; 12 bases line up with TRBD1. The CDR3 runs to 15 residues. The germline V gene encodes CDR1 LNHDA and CDR2 SQIVND (reference sequence). V shed 5 bases, J shed 6 bases, and the junction held 5 bases outside the gene matches. For the CDR3, the DNA is TGTGCCAGTAGTCTGGGACAGGGGGCAGTTCAGCCCCAGCATTTT. Amino acid sequence: CASSLGQGAVQPQHF.

The chain employs TRBV13 and TRBJ2-7; 12 positions match TRBD2. Looked up from germline, CDR1 is PRHDT and CDR2 is FYEKMQ (reference sequence). The CDR3 contains 17 residues. V lost 2 bases, J lost 0 bases, and 5 bases stayed unmatched. The CDR3 here is CASSLLLAGGSSYEQYF. As DNA, the CDR3 is TGTGCCAGCAGCTTATTACTAGCGGGGGGTAGCTCCTACGAGCAGTACTTC.

The chain recombines TRBV6-6 with TRBJ2-2; TRBD1 is a possible D gene (6 bases). This CDR3 is built from 15 residues. Deletions cut 6 bases from V and 0 bases from J, with 11 bases between. The germline V gene has CDR1 MNHNY and CDR2 SVGAGI (reference sequence). In DNA form, the CDR3 reads TGTGCCAGCAGAACCGGGACAACGAACACCGGGGAGCTGTTTTTT. The encoded protein is CASRTGTTNTGELFF.